This TCR beta chain is from a study of blood T cell repertoires in COVID-19. Study-wide background: Specimens from acute and convalescent COVID-19 originated in the United States, Italy and Spain.

Original processing notes: Scientists estimated how many nucleated cells there were by amplifying reference gene primers. The method was immunoSEQ multiplex PCR; TCRdb's version includes in-frame clones alone and lacks a portion of them. That table furnishes V, J and clone size, whereas the DNA furnished D and trimming. Among some 140,000 clones listed, more than 80% were seen once. The source is a human donor in a cohort sampled during active COVID-19. The source material was peripheral blood.

The CDR3 spells CASSFRGAHGYTF. CDR3 coding DNA: TGTGCCAGCAGTTTCCGGGGGGCGCATGGCTACACCTTC. V is TRBV27 and J is TRBJ1-2, with a weak D call TRBD1 (6 bases). The germline V and J ends were trimmed by 3 bases and 6 bases, with 11 bases remaining between them. Per the germline V gene, CDR1 is MNHEY and CDR2 is SMNVEV (reference sequence). This CDR3 comprises 13 residues.